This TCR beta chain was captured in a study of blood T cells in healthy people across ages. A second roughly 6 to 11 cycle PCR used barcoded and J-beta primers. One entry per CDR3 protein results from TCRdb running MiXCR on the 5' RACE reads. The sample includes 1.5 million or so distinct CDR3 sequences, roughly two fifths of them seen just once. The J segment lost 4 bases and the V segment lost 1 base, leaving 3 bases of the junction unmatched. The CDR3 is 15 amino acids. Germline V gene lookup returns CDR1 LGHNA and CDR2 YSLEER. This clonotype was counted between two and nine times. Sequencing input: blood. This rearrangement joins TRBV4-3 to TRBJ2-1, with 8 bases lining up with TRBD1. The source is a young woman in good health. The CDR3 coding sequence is TGCGCCAGCAGCCAAGCGGACAGGGCTTACAATGAGCAGTTCTTC. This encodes CASSQADRAYNEQFF.